Presented here are 2 T cell receptor beta chains from one specimen sequenced in a study of cytomegalovirus exposure and HLA in healthy donors. The PCR had 60 Vbeta and 13 Jbeta primers. Clones were sequenced by immunoSEQ multiplex PCR, and TCRdb holds only the in-frame ones, with some missing. The data hold 150,000 to 200,000 clones, with 65% to 80% observed a single time. The source material was PBMCs. The receptors were sampled from a man in his forties in good health and CMV-seronegative.

The chain carries TRBV9 and TRBJ1-1, with unresolved D. The V end lost 4 bases, the J end lost 0 bases, and 13 bases lay between the germline ends. The CDR3 length is 15 residues. CDR1 is SGDLS, CDR2 YYNGEE, per germline. The CDR3, as DNA: TGTGCCAGCAGCTATACCGGCGGGATGAACACTGAAGCTTTCTTT. It codes for CASSYTGGMNTEAFF.

The V gene is TRBV29-1, the J gene TRBJ2-1, with D uncertain. The CDR3 is 13 amino acids. V lost 7 bases, J lost 6 bases, and 16 bases lay in between. Germline CDR1 SQVTM, CDR2 ANQGSEA. The CDR3 loop is CSASLPTVNEQFF. The DNA of the CDR3 is TGCAGCGCCTCTCTCCCCACAGTCAATGAGCAGTTCTTC.